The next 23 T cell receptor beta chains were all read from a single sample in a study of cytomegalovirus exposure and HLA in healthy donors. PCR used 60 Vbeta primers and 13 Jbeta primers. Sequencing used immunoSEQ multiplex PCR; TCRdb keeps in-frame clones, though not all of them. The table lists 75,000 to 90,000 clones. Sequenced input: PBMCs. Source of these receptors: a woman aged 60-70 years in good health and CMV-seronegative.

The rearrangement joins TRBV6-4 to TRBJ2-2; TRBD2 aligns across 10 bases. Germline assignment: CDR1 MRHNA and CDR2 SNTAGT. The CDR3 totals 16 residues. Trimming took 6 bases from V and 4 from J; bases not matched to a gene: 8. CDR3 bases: TGTGCCAGCAGGATTAGGACTAGCGGACCCACCGGGGAGCTGTTTTTT. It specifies CASRIRTSGPTGELFF.

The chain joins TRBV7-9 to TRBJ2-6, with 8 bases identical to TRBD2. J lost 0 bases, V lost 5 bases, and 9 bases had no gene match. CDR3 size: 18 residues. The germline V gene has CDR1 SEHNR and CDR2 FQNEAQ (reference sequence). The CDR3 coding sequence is TGTGCCAGCAGCCCCGGGGGGGCCCTATCCTCTGGGGCCAACGTCCTGACTTTC. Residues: CASSPGGALSSGANVLTF. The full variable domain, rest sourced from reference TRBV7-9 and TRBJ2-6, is DTGVSQNPRHKITKRGQNVTFRCDPISEHNRLYWYRQTLGQGPEFLTYFQNEAQLEKSRLLSDRFSAERPKGSFSTLEIQRTEQGDSAMYLCASSPGGALSSGANVLTFGAGSRLTVL.

In DNA, the CDR3 is TGTGCCAGCAGCCAAGATCCCGCCGGTGGGCTGGCCACTGAAGCTTTCTTT. This gives the protein CASSQDPAGGLATEAFF. The rearrangement uses TRBV4-2 and TRBJ1-1; D not resolved. Germline loops: CDR1 LGHNA, CDR2 YNFKEQ. The germline V and J ends were trimmed by 0 bases and 4 bases, with 18 bases remaining between them. CDR3 size: 17 residues.

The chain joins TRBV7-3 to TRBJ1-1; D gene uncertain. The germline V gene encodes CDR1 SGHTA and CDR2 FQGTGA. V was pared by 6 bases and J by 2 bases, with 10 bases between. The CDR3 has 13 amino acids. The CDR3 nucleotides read TGTGCCAGCAGGGACTTCCAAAACACTGAAGCTTTCTTT. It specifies CASRDFQNTEAFF. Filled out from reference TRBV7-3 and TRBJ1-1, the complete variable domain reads GAGVSQTPSNKVTEKGKYVELRCDPISGHTALYWYRQSLGQGPEFLIYFQGTGAADDSGLPNDRFFAVRPEGSVSTLKIQRTERGDSAVYLCASRDFQNTEAFFGQGTRLTVV.

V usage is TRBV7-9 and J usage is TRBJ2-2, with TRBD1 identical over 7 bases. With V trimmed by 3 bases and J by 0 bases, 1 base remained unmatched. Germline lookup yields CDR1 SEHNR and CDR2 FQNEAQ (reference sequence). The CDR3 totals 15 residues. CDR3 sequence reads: CASSFGTANTGELFF. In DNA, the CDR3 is TGTGCCAGCAGCTTCGGGACAGCGAACACCGGGGAGCTGTTTTTT.

In DNA, the CDR3 is TGTGCCAGCAGCTTAGGGCAGATGAGTAGCTATGAGCAGTTCTTC. Protein sequence: CASSLGQMSSYEQFF. The chain recombines TRBV7-8 with TRBJ2-1, with D uncertain. Germline values: CDR1 SGHVS, CDR2 FQNEAQ. Trimming pared 1 base from V and 8 bases from J, leaving 15 bases between. This CDR3 spans 15 amino acids.

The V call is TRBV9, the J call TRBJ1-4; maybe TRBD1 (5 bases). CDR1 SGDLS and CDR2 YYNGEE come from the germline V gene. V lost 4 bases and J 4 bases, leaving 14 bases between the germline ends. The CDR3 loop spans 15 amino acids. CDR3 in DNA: TGTGCCAGCAGCACCCAGGGTAGAGGTAATGAAAAACTGTTTTTT. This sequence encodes CASSTQGRGNEKLFF.

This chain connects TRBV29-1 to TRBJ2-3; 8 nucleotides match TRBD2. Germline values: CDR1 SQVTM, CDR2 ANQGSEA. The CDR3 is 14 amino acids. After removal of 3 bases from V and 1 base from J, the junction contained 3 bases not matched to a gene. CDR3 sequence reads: CSVEYSGGTDTQYF. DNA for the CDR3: TGCAGCGTTGAGTATAGCGGGGGCACAGATACGCAGTATTTT.

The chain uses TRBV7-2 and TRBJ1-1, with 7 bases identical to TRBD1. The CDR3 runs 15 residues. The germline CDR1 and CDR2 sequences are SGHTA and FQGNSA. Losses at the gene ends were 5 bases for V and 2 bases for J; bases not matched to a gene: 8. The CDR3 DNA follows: TGTGCCAGCAGCCTAGGGGGCGCGGTCAACACTGAAGCTTTCTTT. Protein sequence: CASSLGGAVNTEAFF.

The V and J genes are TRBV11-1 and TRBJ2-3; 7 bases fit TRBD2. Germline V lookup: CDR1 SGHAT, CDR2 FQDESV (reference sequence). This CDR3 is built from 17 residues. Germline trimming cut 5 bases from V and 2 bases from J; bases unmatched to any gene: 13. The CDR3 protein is CASSPREVSQITDTQYF. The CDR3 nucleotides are TGTGCCAGCAGCCCACGGGAGGTGTCCCAAATCACAGATACGCAGTATTTT.

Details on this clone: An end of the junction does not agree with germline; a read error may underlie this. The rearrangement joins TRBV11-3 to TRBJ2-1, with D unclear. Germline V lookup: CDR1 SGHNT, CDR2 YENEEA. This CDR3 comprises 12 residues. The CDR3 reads CAGSLGGNEQFF. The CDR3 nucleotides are TGTGCCGGCAGCTTAGGCGGAAATGAGCAGTTCTTC.

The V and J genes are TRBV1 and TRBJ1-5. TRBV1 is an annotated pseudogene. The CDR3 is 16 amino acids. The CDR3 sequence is CTSSPPTGGGGQPQHF. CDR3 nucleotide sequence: TGCACCAGCAGCCCCCCCACCGGAGGGGGGGGTCAGCCCCAGCATTTT.

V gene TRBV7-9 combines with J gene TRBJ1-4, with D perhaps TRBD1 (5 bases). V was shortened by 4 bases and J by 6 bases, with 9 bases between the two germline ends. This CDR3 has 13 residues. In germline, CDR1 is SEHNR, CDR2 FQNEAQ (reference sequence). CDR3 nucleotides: TGTGCCAGCAGCTCAGGGATAGATGAAAAACTGTTTTTT. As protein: CASSSGIDEKLFF.

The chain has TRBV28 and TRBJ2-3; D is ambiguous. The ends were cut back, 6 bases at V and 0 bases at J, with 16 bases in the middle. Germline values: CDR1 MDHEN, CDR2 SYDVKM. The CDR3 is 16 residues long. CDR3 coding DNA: TGTGCCAGCAGGAGTTCCCCCGAACTAAGCACAGATACGCAGTATTTT. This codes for CASRSSPELSTDTQYF.

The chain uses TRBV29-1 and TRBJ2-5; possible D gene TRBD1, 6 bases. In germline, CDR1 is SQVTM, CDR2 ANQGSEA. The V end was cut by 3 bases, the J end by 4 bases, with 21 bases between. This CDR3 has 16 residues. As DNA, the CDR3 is TGCAGCGTTGAGTTTTCCCGGTCAATGGGGGCAGAGACCCAGTACTTC. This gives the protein CSVEFSRSMGAETQYF.

CDR3 sequence: CSVTNRLSAEAFF. CDR3 DNA: TGCAGCGTTACTAACAGGTTGAGCGCTGAAGCTTTCTTT. The chain couples TRBV29-1 to TRBJ1-1; D may be TRBD1 (5 bases). CDR1 is SQVTM, CDR2 ANQGSEA, per germline. V dropped 5 bases and J dropped 6 bases, with 16 bases sitting between them. This CDR3 has 13 amino acids.

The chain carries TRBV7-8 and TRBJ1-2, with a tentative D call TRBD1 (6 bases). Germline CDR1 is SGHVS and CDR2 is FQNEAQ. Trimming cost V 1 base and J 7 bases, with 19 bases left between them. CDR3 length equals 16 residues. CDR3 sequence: CASSLEPRGAGGGYTF. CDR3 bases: TGTGCCAGCAGCTTAGAGCCTCGGGGGGCAGGCGGTGGCTACACCTTC.

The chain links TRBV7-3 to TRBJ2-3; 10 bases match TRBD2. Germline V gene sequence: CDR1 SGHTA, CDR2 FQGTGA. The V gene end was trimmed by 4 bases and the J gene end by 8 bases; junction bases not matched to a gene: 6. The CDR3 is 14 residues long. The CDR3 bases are TGTGCCAGCAGCTCGTTAGCGGGAGGCGTTACGCAGTATTTT. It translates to CASSSLAGGVTQYF.

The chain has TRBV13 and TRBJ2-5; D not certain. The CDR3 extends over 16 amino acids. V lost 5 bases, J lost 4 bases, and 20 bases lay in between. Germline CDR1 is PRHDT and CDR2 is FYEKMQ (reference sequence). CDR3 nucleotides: TGTGCCAGCAGCCAAGCCAGGTCCAGTACTCCAGAGACCCAGTACTTC. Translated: CASSQARSSTPETQYF. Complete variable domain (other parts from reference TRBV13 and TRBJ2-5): AAGVIQSPRHLIKEKRETATLKCYPIPRHDTVYWYQQGPGQDPQFLISFYEKMQSDKGSIPDRFSAQQFSDYHSELNMSSLELGDSALYFCASSQARSSTPETQYFGPGTRLLVL.

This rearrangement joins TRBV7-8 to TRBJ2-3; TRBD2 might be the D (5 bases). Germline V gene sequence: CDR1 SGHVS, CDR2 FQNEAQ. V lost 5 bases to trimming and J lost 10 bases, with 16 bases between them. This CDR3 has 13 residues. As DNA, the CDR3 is TGTGCCAGCAGCCCATCAAATAGCGCCGCGCAGTATTTT. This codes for CASSPSNSAAQYF.

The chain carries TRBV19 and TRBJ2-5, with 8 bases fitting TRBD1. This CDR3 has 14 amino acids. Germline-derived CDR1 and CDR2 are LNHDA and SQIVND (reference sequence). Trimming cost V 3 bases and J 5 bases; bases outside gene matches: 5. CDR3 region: CASSIDRGYETQYF. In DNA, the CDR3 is TGTGCCAGTAGTATCGACAGGGGATATGAGACCCAGTACTTC.

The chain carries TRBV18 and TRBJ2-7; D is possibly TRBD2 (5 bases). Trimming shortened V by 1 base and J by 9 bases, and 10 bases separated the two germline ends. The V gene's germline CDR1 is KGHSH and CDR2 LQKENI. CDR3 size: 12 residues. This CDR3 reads CASSPQGEGQYF. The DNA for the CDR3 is TGTGCCAGCTCACCACAGGGAGAGGGGCAGTACTTC.

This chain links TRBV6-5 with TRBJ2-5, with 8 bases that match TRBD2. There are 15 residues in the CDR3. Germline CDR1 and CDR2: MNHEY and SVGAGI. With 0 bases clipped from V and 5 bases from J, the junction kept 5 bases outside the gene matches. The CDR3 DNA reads TGTGCCAGCAGTTACTCGCTACTAGCGGCGGAGACCCAGTACTTC. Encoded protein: CASSYSLLAAETQYF.